This T cell receptor beta chain emerged from a study of blood T cell repertoires in COVID-19. On the study more broadly: The United States, Italy and Spain supplied acute and convalescent COVID-19 samples.

How the authors handled the data: Reference gene primer amplification in the assay estimated nucleated cell counts. Assay used: immunoSEQ multiplex PCR; TCRdb lists only in-frame clones, some missing. The V and J calls and clone size were taken over from that table, and D and trimming were inferred from the DNA. This sample has fewer than 200,000 clones, with around nine tenths found just once. After removal of 5 bases from V and 5 bases from J, the junction contained 6 bases not matched to a gene. Germline values: CDR1 SSHAT, CDR2 FNYEAQ (reference sequence). The CDR3 loop spans 15 amino acids. The chain recombines TRBV7-7 with TRBJ2-3; 11 bases are shared with TRBD2. The sequencing sample was made of peripheral blood. The clonotype comes from a woman younger than 35 who had recovered from COVID-19. The CDR3 region is CASSVSGGAGDTQYF. CDR3 nucleotide sequence: TGTGCCAGCAGCGTTAGCGGGGGGGCAGGAGATACGCAGTATTTT.